This T cell receptor (beta chain) originates from a study of OX40 agonist ivuxolimab in advanced cancers. Background on the study: Therapy given before enrollment (anti-PD-1, anti-PD-L1 or anti-CTLA-4) was allowed, and around 44% had some.

On cycle 4 day 1 and cycle 7 day 1, as well as at baseline, blood was sampled. Profiled with immunoSEQ multiplex PCR; TCRdb holds only in-frame clones, not every one. The table includes some 75,000 clones, 84% detected once. The V end lost 4 bases, the J end lost 6 bases, and 20 bases lay between the germline ends. Germline CDR1 and CDR2: SGHRS and YFSETQ. The CDR3 spans 16 residues. The TCR sequence derives from an adult with an advanced solid tumor such as melanoma, head and neck, liver or kidney cancer. Sequenced here: CD4+ or CD8+ T cells sorted from blood, sampled in a trial of the OX40 agonist ivuxolimab. The V gene is TRBV5-1, the J gene TRBJ2-1, with D possibly TRBD2 on 7 matching bases. The CDR3 DNA is TGCGCCAGCAGCGGGGCGAGGGGGGGCCTGCCCAATGAGCAGTTCTTC. Encoded protein: CASSGARGGLPNEQFF.